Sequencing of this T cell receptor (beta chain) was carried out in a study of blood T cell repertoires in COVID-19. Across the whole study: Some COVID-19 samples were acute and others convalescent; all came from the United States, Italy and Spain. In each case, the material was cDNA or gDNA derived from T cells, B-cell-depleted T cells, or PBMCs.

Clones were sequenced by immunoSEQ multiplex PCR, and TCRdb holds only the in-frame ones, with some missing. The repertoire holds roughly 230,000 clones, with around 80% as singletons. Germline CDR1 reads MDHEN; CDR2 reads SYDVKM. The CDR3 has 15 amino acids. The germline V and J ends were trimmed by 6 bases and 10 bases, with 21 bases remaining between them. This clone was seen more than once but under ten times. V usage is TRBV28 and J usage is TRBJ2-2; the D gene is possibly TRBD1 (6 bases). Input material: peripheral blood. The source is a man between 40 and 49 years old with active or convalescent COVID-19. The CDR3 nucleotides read TGTGCCAGCAGACCACTTAAACAGGGATGGCTGGAGCTGTTTTTT. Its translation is CASRPLKQGWLELFF.